This T cell receptor beta chain is drawn from a study of T cell repertoires in cytomegalovirus infection. Study-level findings and limits: Frequencies of public TCR beta families were cumulated, and this identified carriers of CMV plus the relevant HLA.

TCRdb reprocessed the reads via MiXCR and lists one record per CDR3 protein. The data contain a few hundred thousand distinct CDR3 sequences, roughly 43% of them seen just once; the ten biggest clones take up around 48%. In the case of this clonotype: Its antigen is unknown.

This CDR3 spans 13 amino acids. J was trimmed by 0 bases and V by 6 bases; bases with no gene match: 2. Germline loops: CDR1 MNHEY, CDR2 SMNVEV (reference sequence). This receptor was obtained from a human donor in good health (CMV status not recorded). Some clones in this sample may be carry-over from other donors' samples. The chain links TRBV27 to TRBJ2-7; TRBD2 matches at 7 bases. Sequenced here: cultured PBMCs, sampled from culture after CMV antigen stimulation. In nucleotides, the CDR3 is TGTGCCAGCAGGGCTAGCGGCTCCTACGAGCAGTACTTC. Translation gives CASRASGSYEQYF.